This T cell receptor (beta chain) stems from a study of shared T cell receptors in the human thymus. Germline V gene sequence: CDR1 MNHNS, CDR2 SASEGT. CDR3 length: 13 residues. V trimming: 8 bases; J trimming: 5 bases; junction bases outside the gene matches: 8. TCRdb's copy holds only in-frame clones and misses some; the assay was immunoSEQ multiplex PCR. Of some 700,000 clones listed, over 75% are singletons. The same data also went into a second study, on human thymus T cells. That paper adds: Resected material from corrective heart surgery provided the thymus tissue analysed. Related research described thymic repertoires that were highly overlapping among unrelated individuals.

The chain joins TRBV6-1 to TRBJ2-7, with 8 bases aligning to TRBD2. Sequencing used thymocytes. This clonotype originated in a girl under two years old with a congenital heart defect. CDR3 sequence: CASRPGGGDEQYF. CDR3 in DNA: TGTGCCAGCCGGCCCGGGGGGGGTGACGAGCAGTACTTC.